The rows below give T cell receptor beta chains drawn from one sample of a study of graft-versus-host responses after intestinal transplantation. No antigen is known for these receptors. Data came from immunoSEQ multiplex PCR; TCRdb stores just in-frame clones and leaves some out. The top ten hold about 4% of the sample, which has under 75,000 clones, almost 90% seen once. The starting material was unstimulated CD8+ T cells sorted from spleen or lymph node cells, obtained before transplant. All receptors derive from a human donor who was the organ donor for an intestinal transplant. Both conserved end residues are part of each CDR3. Fields, in order: V gene, clone size, D gene, J gene, CDR3 DNA, CDR3 protein. A D gene is named only where the DNA matches it firmly. Where a row states a size, it is once, few, many or the class of an expanded clone; other rows omit it.

v_gene: TRBV15; abundance: once; d_gene: .; j_gene: TRBJ2-2; CDR3nt: TGTGCCACCAGCAGAACAGGAAACACCGGGGAGCTGTTTTTT; CDR3aa: CATSRTGNTGELFF
v_gene: TRBV7-9; abundance: .; d_gene: TRBD2; j_gene: TRBJ2-5; CDR3nt: TGTGCCAGCAGCTTACCTACTAGCGGGGGGGCCGTAGGAGAGACCCAGTACTTC; CDR3aa: CASSLPTSGGAVGETQYF
v_gene: TRBV6-5; abundance: .; d_gene: TRBD1; j_gene: TRBJ1-6; CDR3nt: TGTGCCAGCAGTTTCCAGGGGGCGGGTTCACCCCTCCACTTT; CDR3aa: CASSFQGAGSPLHF
v_gene: TRBV2; abundance: once; d_gene: .; j_gene: TRBJ2-3; CDR3nt: TGTGCCAGCAGGGGTCCGGGACTGGAACCATATACGCAGTATTTT; CDR3aa: CASRGPGLEPYTQYF
v_gene: TRBV13; abundance: .; d_gene: TRBD2; j_gene: TRBJ2-3; CDR3nt: TGTGCCAGCAGGTTCGTAGCGGGGACTCCCACAGATACGCAGTATTTT; CDR3aa: CASRFVAGTPTDTQYF
v_gene: TRBV4-1; abundance: once; d_gene: TRBD1; j_gene: TRBJ1-1; CDR3nt: TGCGCCAGCAGCCAAGTGCAGGGGGCGTCCGGCACTGAAGCTTTCTTT; CDR3aa: CASSQVQGASGTEAFF
v_gene: TRBV5-1; abundance: .; d_gene: .; j_gene: TRBJ1-1; CDR3nt: TGCGCCAGCAGCTTGGATGGGGCAGCAGGTGAAGCTTTCTTT; CDR3aa: CASSLDGAAGEAFF
v_gene: TRBV27; abundance: .; d_gene: .; j_gene: TRBJ2-1; CDR3nt: TGTGCCAGCAGGGTCCAACCGGGGGTTGAGCAGTTCTTC; CDR3aa: CASRVQPGVEQFF
v_gene: TRBV7-2; abundance: .; d_gene: .; j_gene: TRBJ2-1; CDR3nt: TGTGCCAGCAGCTGGGGTCGGGGTGAGCAGTTCTTC; CDR3aa: CASSWGRGEQFF
v_gene: TRBV28; abundance: few; d_gene: .; j_gene: TRBJ1-2; CDR3nt: TGTGCCAGCAGTTGGGCAGATAACTATGGCTACACCTTC; CDR3aa: CASSWADNYGYTF
v_gene: TRBV4-1; abundance: .; d_gene: .; j_gene: TRBJ2-5; CDR3nt: TGCGCCAGCAGCCCCAACCTCCCCCTAGCTCCTGCGGAGACCCAGTACTTC; CDR3aa: CASSPNLPLAPAETQYF
v_gene: TRBV4-1; abundance: .; d_gene: .; j_gene: TRBJ1-2; CDR3nt: TGCGCCAGCAGCCCCGACCGGAGGGCTGATGGCTACACCTTC; CDR3aa: CASSPDRRADGYTF
v_gene: TRBV15; abundance: .; d_gene: .; j_gene: TRBJ1-2; CDR3nt: TGTGCCACCAGCACCCGGGTTGGAGGTTATGGCTACACCTTC; CDR3aa: CATSTRVGGYGYTF
v_gene: TRBV7-2; abundance: .; d_gene: .; j_gene: TRBJ2-6; CDR3nt: TGTGCCAGCAGCTTCGGGTATAGTTCCGGGGCCAACGTCCTGACTTTC; CDR3aa: CASSFGYSSGANVLTF
v_gene: TRBV7-9; abundance: .; d_gene: TRBD2; j_gene: TRBJ2-3; CDR3nt: TGTGCCAGCAGCTTAGCGCAAAGCGGGGGGGCGGCAGATACGCAGTATTTT; CDR3aa: CASSLAQSGGAADTQYF
v_gene: TRBV5-1; abundance: once; d_gene: TRBD2; j_gene: TRBJ2-1; CDR3nt: TGCGCCAGCAGGGCCTCAAGTTTTCTAGCGGGACCCGCGGGGAATGAGCAGTTCTTC; CDR3aa: CASRASSFLAGPAGNEQFF
v_gene: TRBV28; abundance: .; d_gene: TRBD1; j_gene: TRBJ2-5; CDR3nt: TGTGCCAGCAGTTTCATCGGGACAGACAACCAAGAGACCCAGTACTTC; CDR3aa: CASSFIGTDNQETQYF
v_gene: TRBV6-1; abundance: .; d_gene: .; j_gene: TRBJ2-6; CDR3nt: TGTGCCAGCAGTTTCCAGGGAACTGGGGCCAACGTCCTGACTTTC; CDR3aa: CASSFQGTGANVLTF
v_gene: TRBV6-6; abundance: .; d_gene: .; j_gene: TRBJ1-2; CDR3nt: TGTGCCAGCAGCTCCTCAGGTGGCTATGGCTACACCTTC; CDR3aa: CASSSSGGYGYTF
v_gene: TRBV7-9; abundance: many; d_gene: .; j_gene: TRBJ1-5; CDR3nt: TGTGCCAGCAGCTTAGGTCCAGGGAAGAATCAGCCCCAGCATTTT; CDR3aa: CASSLGPGKNQPQHF
v_gene: TRBV27; abundance: .; d_gene: TRBD1; j_gene: TRBJ2-5; CDR3nt: TGTGCCAGCAGTTTAACCCCAGGGGGATTCGGGACCCAGTACTTC; CDR3aa: CASSLTPGGFGTQYF
v_gene: TRBV13; abundance: .; d_gene: .; j_gene: TRBJ1-3; CDR3nt: TGTGCCAGCAGCTTAGGTCAGAACTCTGGAAACACCATATATTTT; CDR3aa: CASSLGQNSGNTIYF
v_gene: TRBV25-1; abundance: .; d_gene: .; j_gene: TRBJ2-3; CDR3nt: TGTGCCAGCGGGGGCACCGGTGTCACAGATACGCAGTATTTT; CDR3aa: CASGGTGVTDTQYF
v_gene: TRBV10-2; abundance: .; d_gene: .; j_gene: TRBJ2-5; CDR3nt: TGCGCCAGCGACAATATGGACACAGACGAAGAGACCCAGTACTTC; CDR3aa: CASDNMDTDEETQYF
v_gene: TRBV2; abundance: once; d_gene: TRBD2; j_gene: TRBJ2-1; CDR3nt: TGTGCCAGCATTCGGCCTAGCGGGCAAAATGAGCAGTTCTTC; CDR3aa: CASIRPSGQNEQFF
v_gene: TRBV7-2; abundance: .; d_gene: .; j_gene: TRBJ1-5; CDR3nt: TGTGCCAGCAGCTTAGACAATAGCAATCAGCCCCAGCATTTT; CDR3aa: CASSLDNSNQPQHF
v_gene: TRBV11-1; abundance: .; d_gene: .; j_gene: TRBJ1-1; CDR3nt: TGTGCCAGCAGCCCGATTGATGGGGGGATGAACACTGAAGCTTTCTTT; CDR3aa: CASSPIDGGMNTEAFF
v_gene: TRBV27; abundance: .; d_gene: .; j_gene: TRBJ2-3; CDR3nt: TGTGCCAGCAGTATGGGTCAGGGGTTACCTTCCACAGATACGCAGTATTTT; CDR3aa: CASSMGQGLPSTDTQYF
v_gene: TRBV9; abundance: once; d_gene: .; j_gene: TRBJ2-6; CDR3nt: TGTGCCAGCAGCGTAGCTCGGGATCGTAGTGGGGCCAACGTCCTGACTTTC; CDR3aa: CASSVARDRSGANVLTF
v_gene: TRBV15; abundance: .; d_gene: .; j_gene: TRBJ2-2; CDR3nt: TGTGCCACCAGCCCCCGGACACCTCTATACAAGAACACCGGGGAGCTGTTTTTT; CDR3aa: CATSPRTPLYKNTGELFF
v_gene: TRBV6-5; abundance: .; d_gene: .; j_gene: TRBJ1-2; CDR3nt: TGTGCCAGCAGTTACTCGGCAGGAAACTATGGCTACACCTTC; CDR3aa: CASSYSAGNYGYTF
v_gene: TRBV7-8; abundance: once; d_gene: .; j_gene: TRBJ1-5; CDR3nt: TGTGCCAGCAGCACTCACAGGGTCAATCAGCCCCAGCATTTT; CDR3aa: CASSTHRVNQPQHF
v_gene: TRBV13; abundance: .; d_gene: .; j_gene: TRBJ2-4; CDR3nt: TGTGCCAGCAGCGGCATGGAGGACCAATGGGGAAAAAACATTCAGTACTTC; CDR3aa: CASSGMEDQWGKNIQYF
v_gene: TRBV6-5; abundance: .; d_gene: TRBD1; j_gene: TRBJ1-2; CDR3nt: TGTGCCAGCCGAGTTGCGGACAGGGACGGCTACACCTTC; CDR3aa: CASRVADRDGYTF
v_gene: TRBV27; abundance: .; d_gene: .; j_gene: TRBJ1-2; CDR3nt: TGTGCCAGCAGAAACCACCTCGAGTCCCTCGGGGGCTACACCTTC; CDR3aa: CASRNHLESLGGYTF
v_gene: TRBV5-4; abundance: .; d_gene: .; j_gene: TRBJ2-3; CDR3nt: TGTGCCAGCAGCTTCCTCGCAGATACGCAGTATTTT; CDR3aa: CASSFLADTQYF
v_gene: TRBV7-6; abundance: once; d_gene: .; j_gene: TRBJ2-3; CDR3nt: TGTGCCAGCAGCTTGGACAGAGTCATGGATACGCAGTATTTT; CDR3aa: CASSLDRVMDTQYF
v_gene: TRBV19; abundance: .; d_gene: TRBD1; j_gene: TRBJ2-2; CDR3nt: TGTGCCAGTAGTATTGACAGGGGGCGAACCGGGGAGCTGTTTTTT; CDR3aa: CASSIDRGRTGELFF
v_gene: TRBV14; abundance: .; d_gene: TRBD1; j_gene: TRBJ2-2; CDR3nt: TGTGCCAGCAGCCGGGGACAGGGTGGGGAGCTGTTTTTT; CDR3aa: CASSRGQGGELFF
v_gene: TRBV28; abundance: .; d_gene: .; j_gene: TRBJ1-4; CDR3nt: TGTGCCAGCACAGGGGCTAATGAAAAACTGTTTTTT; CDR3aa: CASTGANEKLFF
v_gene: TRBV27; abundance: .; d_gene: .; j_gene: TRBJ2-2; CDR3nt: TGTGCCAGCAGTTTTTCCAGAACCGGGGAGCTGTTTTTT; CDR3aa: CASSFSRTGELFF
v_gene: TRBV6-5; abundance: .; d_gene: .; j_gene: TRBJ1-5; CDR3nt: TGTGCCAGCAGTTACTCATCCAGTAATCAGCCCCAGCATTTT; CDR3aa: CASSYSSSNQPQHF
v_gene: TRBV7-9; abundance: .; d_gene: TRBD1; j_gene: TRBJ1-2; CDR3nt: TGTGCCAGCAGCTGGACAGGGGGCGATGGCTACACCTTC; CDR3aa: CASSWTGGDGYTF
v_gene: TRBV6-4; abundance: .; d_gene: .; j_gene: TRBJ2-3; CDR3nt: TGTGCCAGCAGCCCGGACAGCCGCCCTACAGATACGCAGTATTTT; CDR3aa: CASSPDSRPTDTQYF
v_gene: TRBV5-5; abundance: .; d_gene: .; j_gene: TRBJ1-5; CDR3nt: TGTGCCAGCAGCTTGGGCGGCTATCAGCCCCAGCATTTT; CDR3aa: CASSLGGYQPQHF
v_gene: TRBV6-6; abundance: .; d_gene: .; j_gene: TRBJ2-3; CDR3nt: TGTGCCAGCAGAAACCCTGAGTTGCAGTATTTT; CDR3aa: CASRNPELQYF